This T cell receptor (beta chain) emerged from a study of blood T cells in healthy people across ages. The CDR3 is 12 residues long. The V end lost 6 bases, the J end lost 8 bases, and 13 bases lay between the germline ends. Germline V gives CDR1 LGHDT, CDR2 YNNKEL (reference sequence). With regard to this clonotype: The target antigen is unknown.

General study results and limits: When set beside aged donors, long-lived donors presented more naive CD4+ cells and higher diversity.

Primers used in a second PCR of about 7 to 12 cycles were a sample-barcoded 5' primer and a J-beta primer mix. TCRdb recomputed calls from the 5' RACE reads with MiXCR, one row per CDR3 protein. The data contain some 900,000 distinct CDR3 sequences, less than 35% of them singletons. V gene TRBV3-1 combines with J gene TRBJ1-1; D not resolved. The TCR sequence derives from a woman of 80 years or more in good health. Sequencing input: blood. The CDR3 spells CASSYSGVEAFF. The CDR3 nucleotides read TGTGCCAGCAGTTACTCTGGAGTGGAAGCTTTCTTT.